These T cell receptor beta chains were read from a single sample in a study of blood T cell repertoires in COVID-19. The data were produced by immunoSEQ multiplex PCR, yet TCRdb's version contains in-frame clones alone and is incomplete. The sample lists fewer than 100,000 clones; 90% were seen once. Sequencing used peripheral blood. The receptor source for this set is a woman older than 75 with acute or convalescent COVID-19. Both conserved end residues are part of each CDR3. A D gene is named only where the DNA matches it firmly. Some rows mark clone size as missing; the rest say once, few, many or name a class of expanded clone.

length	size	J	V	D	CDR3	DNA
10	once	TRBJ1-1	TRBV3-1/TRBV3-2	-	CASGGPEAFF	TGTGCCAGCGGAGGGCCTGAAGCTTTCTTT
14	-	TRBJ1-2	TRBV5-1	-	CASSLGQGNYGYTF	TGCGCCAGCAGCTTGGGGCAGGGTAACTATGGCTACACCTTC
13	-	TRBJ2-1	TRBV24-1	TRBD1	CATSTGTVGEQFF	TGTGCCACCAGTACTGGGACAGTGGGTGAGCAGTTCTTC
15	-	TRBJ2-2	TRBV3-1/TRBV3-2	TRBD2	CASSQYAGVTGELFF	TGTGCCAGCAGCCAATACGCGGGAGTAACCGGGGAGCTGTTTTTT
14	-	TRBJ1-4	TRBV5-4	TRBD1	CASSLQGAREKLFF	TGTGCCAGCAGCTTACAGGGGGCAAGGGAAAAACTGTTTTTT
13	-	TRBJ1-1	TRBV6-5	-	CASSPYSNTEAFF	TGTGCCAGCAGTCCCTACTCTAACACTGAAGCTTTCTTT
15	-	TRBJ2-1	TRBV3-1/TRBV3-2	TRBD1	CASSQPGQTYNEQFF	TGTGCCAGCAGCCAGCCGGGACAGACCTACAATGAGCAGTTCTTC
15	-	TRBJ2-2	TRBV7-6	-	CASSLNSQGMVELFF	TGTGCCAGCAGCTTAAACAGTCAGGGAATGGTGGAGCTGTTTTTT
13	-	TRBJ2-3	TRBV6-6	TRBD2	CASGGVGTDTQYF	TGTGCCAGCGGGGGGGTTGGCACAGATACGCAGTATTTT
16	-	TRBJ1-2	TRBV5-6	TRBD1	CASSFGGTGGFYGYTF	TGTGCCAGCAGCTTTGGTGGGACAGGGGGCTTCTATGGCTACACCTTC
12	-	TRBJ2-3	TRBV5-6	-	CASSPGTDTQYF	TGTGCCAGCAGCCCCGGGACAGATACGCAGTATTTT
13	-	TRBJ2-7	TRBV6-6	-	CASTNRETREQYF	TGTGCCAGCACAAACCGGGAAACGAGGGAGCAGTACTTC
15	-	TRBJ2-5	TRBV18	TRBD1	CASSPQDRDQETQYF	TGTGCCAGCTCACCACAGGACAGGGATCAAGAGACCCAGTACTTC
14	-	TRBJ2-7	TRBV5-4	TRBD1	CASSSGTEYYEQYF	TGTGCCAGCAGCTCCGGGACAGAATACTACGAGCAGTACTTC
12	-	TRBJ2-7	TRBV19	-	CASSIDRYEQYF	TGTGCCAGTAGTATAGATCGGTACGAGCAGTACTTC
14	-	TRBJ1-2	TRBV28	-	CASSLGAGLYGYTF	TGTGCCAGCAGTTTAGGGGCAGGGCTCTATGGCTACACCTTC
14	-	TRBJ2-7	TRBV28	TRBD1	CASRLGGPSYEQYF	TGTGCCAGCAGACTAGGGGGCCCCTCCTACGAGCAGTACTTC
15	-	TRBJ1-5	TRBV18	TRBD1	CASSPSTGGDQPQHF	TGTGCCAGCTCACCATCTACAGGGGGCGATCAGCCCCAGCATTTT
14	-	TRBJ2-3	TRBV5-6	-	CASSLGTNTDTQYF	TGTGCCAGCAGCTTGGGTACAAACACAGATACGCAGTATTTT
13	-	TRBJ2-7	TRBV11-2	-	CASSLGQFLEQYF	TGTGCCAGCAGCTTAGGACAATTTCTCGAGCAGTACTTC
15	-	TRBJ1-2	TRBV18	TRBD1	CASSPTTGSNYGYTF	TGTGCCAGCTCACCGACGACAGGGTCTAACTATGGCTACACCTTC
14	-	TRBJ1-2	TRBV6-5	-	CASNVDTTAGSYTF	TGTGCCAGCAACGTGGACACCACGGCCGGTAGCTACACCTTC
11	-	TRBJ2-7	TRBV29-1	-	CSVGAGYEQYF	TGCAGCGTTGGTGCCGGGTACGAGCAGTACTTC
12	-	TRBJ1-5	TRBV13	-	CASSLGRQPQHF	TGTGCCAGCAGCTTAGGACGGCAGCCCCAGCATTTT
16	once	TRBJ1-5	TRBV19	-	CASNLGALYSNQPQHF	TGTGCCAGTAATTTGGGGGCCCTCTATAGCAATCAGCCCCAGCATTTT
15	few	TRBJ2-1	TRBV4-1	-	CASSQGAITYNEQFF	TGCGCCAGCAGCCAAGGAGCGATTACCTACAATGAGCAGTTCTTC
15	-	TRBJ1-1	TRBV5-1	TRBD1	CASSLAQGGNTEAFF	TGCGCCAGCAGCTTGGCCCAGGGGGGGAACACTGAAGCTTTCTTT
15	-	TRBJ2-1	TRBV5-1	TRBD2	CASSLGGGGHNEQFF	TGCGCCAGCAGCTTGGGCGGGGGAGGGCATAATGAGCAGTTCTTC
12	-	TRBJ1-2	TRBV6-5	TRBD1	CATSGTGYGYTF	TGTGCCACCTCCGGGACAGGTTATGGCTACACCTTC
17	-	TRBJ2-3	TRBV9	-	CASSVTGGASGTDTQYF	TGTGCCAGCAGCGTAACCGGGGGAGCTTCTGGCACAGATACGCAGTATTTT
13	-	TRBJ2-6	TRBV6-5	-	CASIKGGANVLTF	TGTGCCAGCATTAAGGGGGGGGCCAACGTCCTGACTTTC
13	-	TRBJ2-2	TRBV18	-	CASSPGGTGELFF	TGTGCCAGCTCACCTGGGGGGACCGGGGAGCTGTTTTTT
14	few	TRBJ2-1	TRBV2	-	CASRVGGSYNEQFF	TGTGCCAGCCGGGTAGGGGGCTCCTACAATGAGCAGTTCTTC
18	-	TRBJ2-7	TRBV5-4	TRBD2	CASSTGTSGSIPSYEQYF	TGTGCCAGCAGCACCGGGACTAGCGGATCGATACCGTCCTACGAGCAGTACTTC
16	-	TRBJ1-6	TRBV6-6	-	CASSYVGGRFHSPLHF	TGTGCCAGCAGTTACGTTGGGGGCCGCTTCCATTCACCCCTCCACTTT
14	-	TRBJ2-1	TRBV27	TRBD1	CASSFPDRVHEQFF	TGTGCCAGCAGTTTCCCGGACAGGGTCCATGAGCAGTTCTTC
15	-	TRBJ2-5	TRBV11-2	-	CASSASPNFQETQYF	TGTGCCAGCAGCGCGTCACCGAACTTCCAAGAGACCCAGTACTTC
15	-	TRBJ2-5	TRBV6-5	-	CASSYSLQGTETQYF	TGTGCCAGCAGTTACTCGTTGCAGGGTACGGAGACCCAGTACTTC
16	-	TRBJ1-5	TRBV6-1	TRBD1	CASSEHRDRDNQPQHF	TGTGCCAGCAGTGAACATAGGGACAGGGACAATCAGCCCCAGCATTTT
16	once	TRBJ2-7	TRBV9	TRBD2	CASSVGEGGSPYEQYF	TGTGCCAGCAGCGTAGGGGAGGGCGGGAGTCCCTACGAGCAGTACTTC
14	-	TRBJ2-1	TRBV19	-	CASSTGVSHNEQFF	TGTGCCAGTAGTACAGGTGTTTCCCACAATGAGCAGTTCTTC
10	-	TRBJ1-5	TRBV20-1	-	CSASGEPQHF	TGCAGTGCTAGCGGGGAACCCCAGCATTTT
13	-	TRBJ1-1	TRBV12-3/TRBV12-4	-	CASSLSGETEAFF	TGTGCCAGCAGTTTATCAGGGGAGACTGAAGCTTTCTTT
12	-	TRBJ2-7	TRBV5-4	TRBD1	CASSPGQHEQYF	TGTGCCAGCAGCCCGGGACAGCACGAGCAGTACTTC
13	-	TRBJ1-2	TRBV19	TRBD1	CASGTGANYGYTF	TGTGCCAGTGGGACAGGGGCTAACTATGGCTACACCTTC
13	-	TRBJ1-2	TRBV11-2	-	CASSSNGFGGYTF	TGTGCCAGCAGCTCCAATGGGTTCGGGGGCTACACCTTC
13	-	TRBJ1-1	TRBV5-1	TRBD1	CASSWEQGTEAFF	TGCGCCAGCAGCTGGGAACAGGGGACTGAAGCTTTCTTT
14	-	TRBJ2-1	TRBV29-1	-	CSVGLADSYNEQFF	TGCAGCGTTGGATTGGCGGACTCCTACAATGAGCAGTTCTTC
13	-	TRBJ1-3	TRBV5-1	-	CASSLEGGNTIYF	TGCGCCAGCAGCTTGGAGGGGGGAAACACCATATATTTT
15	-	TRBJ1-1	TRBV2	-	CASSEGLYMNTEAFF	TGTGCCAGCAGTGAAGGGCTGTACATGAACACTGAAGCTTTCTTT
14	once	TRBJ2-1	TRBV27	TRBD2	CASRRLAGVNEQFF	TGTGCCAGCAGGCGCCTAGCGGGGGTTAATGAGCAGTTCTTC